Listed below are T cell receptor beta chains from one sample, sequenced in a study of patients and donors after allogeneic stem cell transplantation. Via MiXCR, TCRdb re-called the RT-PCR reads, giving one row per CDR3 protein. Of more than 850,000 distinct CDR3 sequences in the sample, over 15% were seen once. Material: blood, either unsorted or a sorted T cell fraction (not recorded which). These receptors originate from a human donor who was either an allogeneic HSCT recipient or a stem cell or donor lymphocyte infusion donor (not recorded which). It is not recorded whose cells these are; they may come from a transplant donor. Each CDR3 is given with its conserved first and last residue. D genes are given only for firm matches. Clone size is not always given. Where it is, it says once, few, many or a class for expanded clones.

j_call | clone_size | v_call | d_call | cdr3_nt | cdr3_aa
TRBJ2-7 | few | TRBV10-3 | NA | TGTGCCGTTCGGACAGCCGAGATTTACGAGCAGTACTTC | CAVRTAEIYEQYF
TRBJ2-7 | NA | TRBV6-1 | NA | TGTGCCAGCGAGATAGCGCGAGGGAGCGGTTACGAGCAGTACTTC | CASEIARGSGYEQYF
TRBJ1-1 | NA | TRBV18 | TRBD1 | TGTGCCAGCTCACCACCCGGGACAGGGGGCGTGGGAGCTTTCTTT | CASSPPGTGGVGAFF
TRBJ2-5 | once | TRBV7-6 | NA | TGTGCCAGCAGCTCCGGTCCGGCGCATGTGACCCAGTACTTC | CASSSGPAHVTQYF
TRBJ2-7 | NA | TRBV20-1 | TRBD2 | TGCAGTGCTAGTCCCCTAGCGGATAGACCATACGAGCAGTACTTC | CSASPLADRPYEQYF
TRBJ2-1 | few | TRBV7-9 | TRBD2 | TGTGCCAGCAGCCCGACGGCTAGCGGTAGAGGTGAGCAGTTCTTC | CASSPTASGRGEQFF
TRBJ1-6 | NA | TRBV12-3/TRBV12-4 | NA | TGTGCCAGCAGTTTAGTCGGGGATGGAAATTCACCCCTCCACTTT | CASSLVGDGNSPLHF
TRBJ2-1 | NA | TRBV5-1 | NA | TGCGCCAGCAGCTTGGAGACGTCTAGCCAGGGTAATGAGCAGTTCTTC | CASSLETSSQGNEQFF
TRBJ2-1 | many | TRBV5-1 | NA | TGCGCCAGCAGCTTGGTTTTGAATGAGCAGTTCTTC | CASSLVLNEQFF
TRBJ1-2 | few | TRBV27 | NA | TGTGCCAGCAGTTTCTCTCAACAAGCCCCCTATGGCTACACCTTC | CASSFSQQAPYGYTF